The 22 T cell receptor beta chains presented below share a single source sample, sequenced in a study of shared clonotypes between healthy human individuals (dated by TCRdb to 2020 to 2021). Library creation used the immunoSEQ multiplex PCR assay. TCRdb holds this immuneACCESS table with in-frame rearrangements only. Some clones are missing; in checked studies, unresolved V genes explain under half, and the rest has no known cause. The sample data list hundreds of thousands of clones, and less than 85% of these were observed just once. The ten largest clonotypes hold 10% of the sample. Sample: memory CD4+ T cells sorted from blood. The intended sense of this specimen's cell subset or site label: CD45RA-negative fraction. These receptors were obtained from a young man in good health.

This sequence joins TRBV5-1 and TRBJ2-5; D may match TRBD1 or TRBD2 (6 bases each). The ends were cut back, 4 bases at V and 5 bases at J, with 21 bases in the middle. Per germline, CDR1 SGHRS and CDR2 YFSETQ. The CDR3 is made up of 16 amino acids. The CDR3 sequence is CASSPFGPGAGETQYF. As DNA, the CDR3 is TGCGCCAGCAGCCCATTCGGACCGGGGGCGGGGGAGACCCAGTACTTC.

In DNA, the CDR3 is TGTGCCAGCAGCCGAATTGAGGAAAAACTGTTTTTT. Translating gives CASSRIEEKLFF. V gene TRBV7-9 combines with J gene TRBJ1-4, with D uncertain. V was shortened by 5 bases and J by 8 bases, with 9 bases between the two germline ends. This CDR3 is built from 12 residues. Germline CDR1 is SEHNR and CDR2 is FQNEAQ (reference sequence). Full variable domain (rest looked up from reference TRBV7-9 and TRBJ1-4): DTGVSQNPRHKITKRGQNVTFRCDPISEHNRLYWYRQTLGQGPEFLTYFQNEAQLEKSRLLSDRFSAERPKGSFSTLEIQRTEQGDSAMYLCASSRIEEKLFFGSGTQLSVL.

The rearrangement links TRBV13 to TRBJ2-4, with TRBD2 matching 8 bases. Trimming removed 5 bases from V and 8 bases from J; junction bases left unmatched: 8. Germline lookup yields CDR1 PRHDT and CDR2 FYEKMQ (reference sequence). This CDR3 comprises 14 residues. CDR3 loop: CASSESGGAHIQYF. The CDR3 DNA follows: TGTGCCAGCAGCGAGAGCGGGGGTGCGCACATTCAGTACTTC.

V and J are TRBV2 and TRBJ2-7, with TRBD2 matching over 9 bases. There are 15 residues in the CDR3. The trim removed 6 bases at V and 5 bases at J, leaving 11 bases unmatched. Germline V gene sequence: CDR1 SNHLY, CDR2 FYNNEI. The CDR3 is CASRGTTSGANEQYF. The CDR3 nucleotides read TGTGCCAGCAGAGGGACGACTAGCGGAGCGAACGAGCAGTACTTC.

DNA of the CDR3: TGCAGCGCGGACAGGGCGGGAAATACGCAGTATTTT. This encodes CSADRAGNTQYF. This sequence joins TRBV29-1 and TRBJ2-3; 8 nucleotides line up with TRBD1. Germline assignment: CDR1 SQVTM and CDR2 ANQGSEA. This CDR3 region has 12 residues. Germline trimming cut 7 bases from V and 7 bases from J; bases unmatched to any gene: 7.

J is TRBJ1-2 and V is TRBV18; D unclear. The CDR3 sequence is 13 residues long. Germline V gene data show CDR1 as KGHSH and CDR2 as LQKENI. The V and J ends lost 2 bases and 8 bases respectively, with 12 bases between them. DNA of the CDR3: TGTGCCAGCTCACCAGGCGCCGAGGTCGGCTACACCTTC. Its protein product is CASSPGAEVGYTF.

The chain links TRBV6-1 to TRBJ2-7; D may be TRBD2 (5 bases). This CDR3 comprises 17 residues. Germline values: CDR1 MNHNS, CDR2 SASEGT. Trimming shortened V by 3 bases and J by 0 bases, and 18 bases separated the two germline ends. CDR3 residues: CASSDVGSSEGSYEQYF. In nucleotides, the CDR3 is TGTGCCAGCAGTGATGTCGGTAGCAGCGAGGGCTCCTACGAGCAGTACTTC.

The chain has TRBV19 and TRBJ1-1, with D uncertain. V was clipped by 10 bases and J by 4 bases, with 19 bases between them. The CDR3 is 14 amino acids. The germline V gene has CDR1 LNHDA and CDR2 SQIVND (reference sequence). The CDR3 DNA is TGTGCCACCACCCCCCCGGGTCGCGTCACTGAAGCTTTCTTT. Its protein product is CATTPPGRVTEAFF. Full variable domain (outside the CDR3, taken from reference TRBV19 and TRBJ1-1): DGGITQSPKYLFRKEGQNVTLSCEQNLNHDAMYWYRQDPGQGLRLIYYSQIVNDFQKGDIAEGYSVSREKKESFPLTVTSAQKNPTAFYLCATTPPGRVTEAFFGQGTRLTVV.

The chain has TRBV11-2 and TRBJ2-7, with D possibly matching TRBD2 (6 bases). From germline, CDR1 is SGHAT and CDR2 FQNNGV. V lost 4 bases to trimming and J lost 7 bases, with 14 bases between them. The CDR3 has 13 amino acids. This CDR3 reads CASSSGLVSEQYF. CDR3 nucleotide sequence: TGTGCCAGCAGCTCGGGACTTGTGAGTGAGCAGTACTTC.

This chain joins TRBV4-3 and TRBJ2-1; 8 bases are shared with TRBD2. The V segment lost 1 base and the J segment 7 bases; nucleotides outside the gene matches: 9. The germline V gene encodes CDR1 LGHNA and CDR2 YSLEER. The CDR3 consists of 16 residues. In DNA, the CDR3 is TGCGCCAGCAGCCAAGTACCGGGACTAGGGGGGAATGAGCAGTTCTTC. Residues: CASSQVPGLGGNEQFF.

This chain uses TRBV15 with TRBJ2-7; either TRBD1 or TRBD2 may supply D (6 bases each). Germline assignment: CDR1 LNHNV and CDR2 YYDKDF (reference sequence). Trimming took 1 base from V and 0 from J, leaving 13 bases between them. CDR3 length equals 16 residues. CDR3 sequence reads: CATSRVKGGFSYEQYF. CDR3 bases: TGTGCCACCAGCAGAGTAAAGGGGGGCTTCTCCTACGAGCAGTACTTC.

The chain combines TRBV25-1 with TRBJ1-1; 11 bases match TRBD1. Losses at the gene ends were 8 bases for V and 5 bases for J; bases not matched to a gene: 10. This CDR3 is built from 15 residues. In germline, CDR1 is MGHDK, CDR2 SYGVNS. For the CDR3, the DNA is TGTGCCAGCCAGGACAGGGGGCGGCCGCGGACTGAAGCTTTCTTT. It yields the protein CASQDRGRPRTEAFF.

The chain carries TRBV5-4 and TRBJ2-3; tentative D call: TRBD1 (5 bases). Germline CDR1 is SGHNT and CDR2 is YYREEE (reference sequence). V was cut by 0 bases and J by 0 bases, with 8 bases left in between. The CDR3 loop spans 15 amino acids. The CDR3, as DNA: TGTGCCAGCAGCTTGGTAGGGGAAAGCACAGATACGCAGTATTTT. This codes for CASSLVGESTDTQYF.

The table lists this clone with a count of one. The genes are TRBV5-1 and TRBJ2-1; 8 bases are shared with TRBD2. With 5 bases clipped from V and 6 bases from J, the junction kept 10 bases outside the gene matches. The germline gives CDR1 SGHRS, CDR2 YFSETQ. The CDR3 has 15 residues. The CDR3 nucleotides are TGCGCCAGCAGGACAGCGGGAGTGGGGACCAATGAGCAGTTCTTC. Its translation is CASRTAGVGTNEQFF.

This chain connects TRBV29-1 to TRBJ2-7; 12 bases align to TRBD1. Trimming cost V 3 bases and J 6 bases; bases outside gene matches: 3. This CDR3 has 13 residues. Germline CDR1 is SQVTM and CDR2 is ANQGSEA. CDR3 DNA sequence: TGCAGCGTTGAGGGACAGGGGGCCTTCGAGCAGTACTTC. Translated: CSVEGQGAFEQYF.

The chain has TRBV6-5 and TRBJ2-2; 8 bases align to TRBD1. CDR3 length: 16 residues. The germline V gene encodes CDR1 MNHEY and CDR2 SVGAGI. V shed 3 bases and J 5 bases; nucleotides not matched to a gene: 8. The CDR3 DNA reads TGTGCCAGCAGTTATGAGTCTCGGACAGGGACCGGGGAGCTGTTTTTT. Translation: CASSYESRTGTGELFF.

This clone was detected only a few times. Other DNA variants within this sample encode the same CDR3. CDR3 in DNA: TGTGCCAGCAGTTGGGACAGGGATGAAAAACTGTTTTTT. Its translation: CASSWDRDEKLFF. The V call is TRBV28, the J call TRBJ1-4; 9 nucleotides align to TRBD1. CDR1 is MDHEN, CDR2 SYDVKM, per germline. The CDR3 runs 13 residues. V shed 4 bases and J 6 bases; nucleotides not matched to a gene: 0.

The chain couples TRBV6-6 to TRBJ1-1, with D uncertain. Germline-derived CDR1 and CDR2 are MNHNY and SVGAGI (reference sequence). The V and J ends lost 2 bases and 7 bases respectively, with 8 bases between them. The CDR3 covers 12 residues. Here the CDR3 reads CASSYIKSEAFF. In nucleotides, the CDR3 is TGTGCCAGCAGTTACATAAAGAGTGAAGCTTTCTTT.

The chain couples TRBV5-4 to TRBJ2-3, with D perhaps matching TRBD2 (6 bases). The CDR3 contains 16 residues. Germline V lookup: CDR1 SGHNT, CDR2 YYREEE (reference sequence). V was cut by 3 bases and J by 4 bases, with 18 bases left in between. CDR3 DNA sequence: TGTGCCAGCAGCTCCAAGACTAGGGTAGCGGCAGATACGCAGTATTTT. Translated, it gives CASSSKTRVAADTQYF.

The table lists this clone with a count of one. The chain recombines TRBV27 with TRBJ1-2, with D possibly being TRBD1 (5 bases). This CDR3 region has 14 residues. Trimming shortened V by 3 bases and J by 8 bases, and 16 bases separated the two germline ends. Germline V gene sequence: CDR1 MNHEY, CDR2 SMNVEV (reference sequence). Written as DNA, the CDR3 is TGTGCCAGCAGTTTTGTTTCAGGGTTAGGCGGCTACACCTTC. As protein: CASSFVSGLGGYTF.

The chain has TRBV18 and TRBJ2-2, with D hard to call. CDR1 is KGHSH and CDR2 is LQKENI in the germline V gene. Between the trimmed V and J ends, which lost 3 bases and 3 bases, there was a span of 5 bases. The CDR3 sequence is 13 residues long. DNA for the CDR3: TGTGCCAGCTCACCCCAGGACACCGGGGAGCTGTTTTTT. Encoded protein: CASSPQDTGELFF.

The chain uses TRBV7-8 and TRBJ1-5; D is undetermined. Germline CDR1 is SGHVS and CDR2 is FQNEAQ. Deletions cut 5 bases from V and 0 bases from J, with 32 bases between. The CDR3 loop spans 22 amino acids. The CDR3 reads CASSQTLTGSKNLPYSNQPQHF. DNA for the CDR3: TGTGCCAGCAGCCAAACTCTGACCGGGTCCAAAAACCTCCCGTATAGCAATCAGCCCCAGCATTTT.